The 18 T cell receptor beta chains in this list originate from one sample, sequenced in a study of OX40 agonist ivuxolimab in advanced cancers. Repertoires were generated with immunoSEQ multiplex PCR, while TCRdb's copy carries only in-frame clones and drops some. The sample records roughly 57,000 clones, roughly three quarters being singletons. The material was CD4+ or CD8+ T cells sorted from blood, obtained in a trial of the OX40 agonist ivuxolimab. These receptors were taken from an adult with an advanced solid tumor such as melanoma, head and neck, liver or kidney cancer.

The V and J genes are TRBV30 and TRBJ2-1; 9 bases are a match to TRBD1. The CDR3 sequence is 15 residues long. The V gene's germline CDR1 is GTSNPN and CDR2 SVGIG (reference sequence). The junction had 8 bases not matched to a gene; V was cut back by 1 base and J by 7 bases. CDR3 sequence reads: CAWSGVGTGKNEQFF. The CDR3 nucleotides read TGTGCCTGGAGTGGGGTGGGGACAGGGAAAAATGAGCAGTTCTTC.

The rearrangement uses TRBV19 and TRBJ1-2, with D possibly TRBD1 on 6 matching bases. The CDR3 has 17 amino acids. Trimming removed 3 bases from V and 0 bases from J, with 17 bases in between. Germline V CDR1 and CDR2: LNHDA, SQIVND (reference sequence). This CDR3 is CASSIRGGGRSNYGYTF. DNA of the CDR3: TGTGCCAGTAGTATCCGAGGGGGGGGACGATCTAACTATGGCTACACCTTC. Full variable domain (missing parts from reference TRBV19 and TRBJ1-2): DGGITQSPKYLFRKEGQNVTLSCEQNLNHDAMYWYRQDPGQGLRLIYYSQIVNDFQKGDIAEGYSVSREKKESFPLTVTSAQKNPTAFYLCASSIRGGGRSNYGYTFGSGTRLTVV.

The chain is built from TRBV5-5 and TRBJ2-5; perhaps D is TRBD1 or TRBD2 (6 bases each). Germline assignment: CDR1 SGHKS and CDR2 YYEKEE (reference sequence). Trimming removed 4 bases from V and 5 bases from J, with 18 bases in between. The CDR3 consists of 15 residues. The CDR3 nucleotides are TGTGCCAGCAGCCCCCTCCTTGGGGGGCAGGAGACCCAGTACTTC. Its protein product is CASSPLLGGQETQYF.

The CDR3 region is CASAGFSGANVLTF. DNA for the CDR3: TGTGCCAGCGCAGGGTTCTCTGGGGCCAACGTCCTGACTTTC. The chain couples TRBV2 to TRBJ2-6; possibly TRBD1 for D (5 bases). Per germline, CDR1 SNHLY and CDR2 FYNNEI. The V gene lost 8 bases and the J gene lost 0 bases, with 8 bases spanning the gap. CDR3 length: 14 residues.

The chain couples TRBV19 to TRBJ1-1; D remains ambiguous. Germline assignment: CDR1 LNHDA and CDR2 SQIVND (reference sequence). Trimming cost V 2 bases and J 8 bases, with 12 bases left between them. The CDR3 runs 13 residues. CDR3 loop: CASSITERREAFF. The CDR3 DNA reads TGTGCCAGTAGTATAACTGAGAGGAGGGAAGCTTTCTTT.

The rearrangement uses TRBV5-1 and TRBJ2-1; D is perhaps TRBD1 (6 bases). The germline V gene has CDR1 SGHRS and CDR2 YFSETQ. V gave up 5 bases and J gave up 5 bases, with 14 bases separating them. The CDR3 runs 14 residues. DNA for the CDR3: TGCGCCAGCAGAGGATGGACAGCCAACAATGAGCAGTTCTTC. Translated, it gives CASRGWTANNEQFF.

The genes are TRBV2 and TRBJ1-2, with D perhaps TRBD1 (5 bases). This CDR3 region has 14 residues. Trimming removed 7 bases from V and 1 base from J, with 13 bases in between. Germline V gene lookup returns CDR1 SNHLY and CDR2 FYNNEI. The CDR3 region is CASTRDRLNYGYTF. Here the CDR3 DNA reads TGTGCCAGCACCCGAGACAGACTTAACTATGGCTACACCTTC.

The chain joins TRBV9 to TRBJ2-3; TRBD2 agrees at 13 bases. Germline trimming cut 4 bases from V and 3 bases from J; bases unmatched to any gene: 5. Germline loops: CDR1 SGDLS, CDR2 YYNGEE. The CDR3 is made up of 16 amino acids. CDR3 loop: CASSWQGLAGTDTQYF. As DNA, the CDR3 is TGTGCCAGCAGCTGGCAGGGACTAGCGGGGACAGATACGCAGTATTTT.

The chain joins TRBV27 to TRBJ2-1; TRBD1 agrees at 7 bases. The CDR3 covers 18 residues. Trimming took 4 bases from V and 0 from J; bases not matched to a gene: 12. CDR1 is MNHEY and CDR2 is SMNVEV in the germline V gene (reference sequence). CDR3 DNA sequence: TGTGCCAGCAGTTCGGGCCCTAGACAGGGTATCTCCTACAATGAGCAGTTCTTC. Translated, it gives CASSSGPRQGISYNEQFF.

V and J are TRBV5-6 and TRBJ2-7, with D maybe TRBD2 (6 bases). Germline V CDR1 and CDR2: SGHDT, YYEEEE. The V end was cut by 0 bases, the J end by 5 bases, with 15 bases between. This CDR3 is 15 amino acids long. The CDR3 DNA sequence: TGTGCCAGCAGCTTGGATCGGGGGATTGGCAACGAGCAGTACTTC. This codes for CASSLDRGIGNEQYF.

This sequence joins TRBV27 and TRBJ2-2, with TRBD2 identical over 7 bases. The CDR3 covers 15 residues. The germline V gene has CDR1 MNHEY and CDR2 SMNVEV (reference sequence). V lost 2 bases and J lost 6; bases outside the gene matches: 6. The CDR3: CASSLRGRVSGELFF. The CDR3 DNA is TGTGCCAGCAGTTTACGCGGGAGAGTCTCCGGGGAGCTGTTTTTT.

Written as DNA, the CDR3 is TGTGCCAGCAGCTCTTCGACAGGGAATAATTCACCCCTCCACTTT. As protein: CASSSSTGNNSPLHF. The chain combines TRBV9 with TRBJ1-6; 7 positions agree with TRBD1. Germline CDR1 SGDLS, CDR2 YYNGEE. There are 15 residues in the CDR3. With V trimmed by 4 bases and J by 5 bases, 6 bases remained unmatched.

This clone occurred a few times. The V gene is TRBV4-3, the J gene TRBJ1-1; D ambiguous. CDR1 is LGHNA, CDR2 YSLEER, per germline. CDR3 length equals 14 residues. The V and J ends lost 1 base and 3 bases respectively, with 9 bases between them. The CDR3 region is CASSQGNGDTEAFF. CDR3 sequence (DNA): TGCGCCAGCAGCCAAGGGAACGGGGACACTGAAGCTTTCTTT.

This clone came up once. The V call is TRBV6-6, the J call TRBJ2-7; a weak D match, TRBD1 (6 bases). Germline values: CDR1 MNHNY, CDR2 SVGAGI (reference sequence). Trimming cost V 10 bases and J 6 bases, with 22 bases left between them. There are 14 residues in the CDR3. The CDR3 DNA is TGTGCCACCCAAATAGGGACAACGGTGGGCGAGCAGTACTTC. Its translation is CATQIGTTVGEQYF.

This chain uses TRBV7-2 with TRBJ2-2, with TRBD2 matching 10 bases. Germline V gene data show CDR1 as SGHTA and CDR2 as FQGNSA. The V gene end was trimmed by 5 bases and the J gene end by 4 bases; junction bases not matched to a gene: 4. The CDR3 is 15 amino acids. This CDR3 is CASSPRLAGTGELFF. The DNA of the CDR3 is TGTGCCAGCAGCCCCAGACTAGCGGGCACCGGGGAGCTGTTTTTT.

In this sample, this clone turned up a few times. J is TRBJ1-1 and V is TRBV5-1, with D unclear. Germline values: CDR1 SGHRS, CDR2 YFSETQ. The V end was cut by 0 bases, the J end by 1 base, with 16 bases between. This CDR3 comprises 17 residues. In DNA form, the CDR3 reads TGCGCCAGCAGCTTGGACGGGGAGGTGTATTCGAACACTGAAGCTTTCTTT. It codes for CASSLDGEVYSNTEAFF.

The V and J genes are TRBV20-1 and TRBJ2-3; the D is unclear. The CDR3 sequence is 10 residues long. V lost 5 bases and J 6 bases, leaving 6 bases between the germline ends. Germline V gene sequence: CDR1 DFQATT, CDR2 SNEGSKA (reference sequence). CDR3 amino acids: CSAPADTQYF. The CDR3 DNA is TGCAGTGCTCCCGCGGATACGCAGTATTTT.

This chain uses TRBV2 with TRBJ2-1, with unresolved D. V was trimmed by 7 bases and J by 0 bases, leaving 16 bases between them. Germline CDR1 reads SNHLY; CDR2 reads FYNNEI. CDR3 size: 16 residues. This CDR3 reads CASTFRPKLSYNEQFF. The CDR3 nucleotides are TGTGCCAGCACCTTTCGGCCGAAACTCTCCTACAATGAGCAGTTCTTC.